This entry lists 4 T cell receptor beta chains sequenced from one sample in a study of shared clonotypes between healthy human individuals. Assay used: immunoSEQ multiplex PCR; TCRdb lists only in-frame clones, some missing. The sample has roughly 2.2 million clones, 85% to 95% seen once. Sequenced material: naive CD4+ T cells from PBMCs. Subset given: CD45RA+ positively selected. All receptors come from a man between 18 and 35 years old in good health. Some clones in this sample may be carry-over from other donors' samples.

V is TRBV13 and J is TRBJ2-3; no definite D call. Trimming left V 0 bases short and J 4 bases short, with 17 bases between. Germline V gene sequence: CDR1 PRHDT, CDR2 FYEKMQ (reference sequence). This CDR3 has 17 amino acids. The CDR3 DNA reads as TGTGCCAGCAGCTTAGGATCTGGGTTTCGGTATGCAGATACGCAGTATTTT. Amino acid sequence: CASSLGSGFRYADTQYF.

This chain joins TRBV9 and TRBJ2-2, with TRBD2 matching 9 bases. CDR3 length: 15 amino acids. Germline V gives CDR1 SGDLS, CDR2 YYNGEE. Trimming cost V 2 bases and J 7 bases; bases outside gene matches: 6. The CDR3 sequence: CASSVIAGAVGELFF. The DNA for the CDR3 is TGTGCCAGCAGCGTCATAGCGGGAGCGGTCGGGGAGCTGTTTTTT.

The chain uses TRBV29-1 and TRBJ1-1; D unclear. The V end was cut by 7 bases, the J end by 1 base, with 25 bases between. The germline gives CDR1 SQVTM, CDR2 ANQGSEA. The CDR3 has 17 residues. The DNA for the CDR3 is TGCAGCGCCGGTAGACTCTCCCTCGGGCTGGGGAACACTGAAGCTTTCTTT. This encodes CSAGRLSLGLGNTEAFF. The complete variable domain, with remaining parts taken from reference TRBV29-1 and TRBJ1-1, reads SAVISQKPSRDICQRGTSLTIQCQVDSQVTMMFWYRQQPGQSLTLIATANQGSEATYESGFVIDKFPISRPNLTFSTLTVSNMSPEDSSIYLCSAGRLSLGLGNTEAFFGQGTRLTVV.

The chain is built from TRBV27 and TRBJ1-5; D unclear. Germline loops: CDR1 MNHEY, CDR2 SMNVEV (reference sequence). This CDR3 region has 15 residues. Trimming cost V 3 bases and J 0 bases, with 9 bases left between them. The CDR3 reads CASSLGRTSNQPQHF. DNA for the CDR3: TGTGCCAGCAGTTTGGGCAGAACTAGCAATCAGCCCCAGCATTTT.